This TCR beta chain is drawn from a study of T cell changes during pregnancy in multiple sclerosis. The table came from immunoSEQ multiplex PCR; TCRdb's copy has only in-frame clones and leaves some out. This table holds 60,000 or so clones, 90% found once. CDR1 and CDR2 from the germline V gene are LNHDA and SQIVND (reference sequence). The CDR3 runs to 17 residues. With V trimmed by 3 bases and J by 5 bases, 10 bases remained unmatched. The starting material was peripheral blood, obtained in the second trimester of pregnancy. The TCR sequence derives from a female donor in good health, enrolled as a control in a pregnancy study. The rearrangement uses TRBV19 and TRBJ2-2, with 9 bases identical to TRBD2. The CDR3 coding sequence is TGTGCCAGTAGTATGCTCCTAGCGGGATGGGGGACCGGGGAGCTGTTTTTT. Encoded protein: CASSMLLAGWGTGELFF.